These T cell receptor beta chains were read from a single sample in a study of blood T cell repertoires in COVID-19. Clones were read by immunoSEQ multiplex PCR, and TCRdb kept only the in-frame ones, dropping some. The table records a few hundred thousand clones, 88% of them present only once. Sequencing input: peripheral blood. All receptors derive from a woman in her forties or fifties with COVID-19, enrolled during active disease. The CDR3 runs from the conserved cysteine through the conserved F or W. The order of the fields is V gene, D gene, J gene, clone size, CDR3 protein, CDR3 DNA. The D gene is left open where the match is weak. Clone size is shown for a subset of rows, as once, few, many or a class of expanded clone.

>TRBV29-1|.|TRBJ1-2|.
CSVEGDTYGYTF
TGCAGCGTTGAAGGGGACACCTATGGCTACACCTTC
>TRBV7-8|TRBD1|TRBJ1-2|.
CASSFGTGDGYTF
TGTGCCAGCAGCTTCGGGACAGGGGATGGCTACACCTTC
>TRBV7-8|TRBD1|TRBJ1-2|.
CASSSGQGRGYTF
TGTGCCAGCAGCTCGGGACAGGGGCGAGGCTACACCTTC
>TRBV7-4|TRBD1|TRBJ2-7|.
CASSTLMEMGPGGYEQYF
TGTGCCAGCAGCACCCTTATGGAGATGGGCCCAGGGGGCTACGAGCAGTACTTC
>TRBV6-5|TRBD1|TRBJ1-5|.
CASSIQGDQPQHF
TGTGCCAGCAGTATACAGGGGGATCAGCCCCAGCATTTT
>TRBV30|.|TRBJ1-5|.
CAGSQAGLGNQPQHF
TGTGCCGGGAGCCAAGCAGGGCTTGGCAATCAGCCCCAGCATTTT
>TRBV12-2|.|TRBJ1-4|.
CASRLAYRGGTNEKLFF
TGTGCAAGTCGCTTAGCCTACAGGGGTGGAACTAATGAAAAACTGTTTTTT
>TRBV5-1|.|TRBJ2-5|.
CASSLGLAVTKETQYF
TGCGCCAGCAGCTTGGGTTTGGCAGTTACTAAAGAGACCCAGTACTTC
>TRBV12-3/TRBV12-4|.|TRBJ2-3|.
CASSLDSHTQYF
TGTGCCAGCAGCCTTGACAGTCATACGCAGTATTTT
>TRBV10-3|TRBD1|TRBJ1-2|.
CAITPGQGYGYTF
TGTGCCATCACCCCGGGACAGGGGTATGGCTACACCTTC
>TRBV12-1|.|TRBJ1-1|.
CASSEGQGHTEAFF
TGTGCCAGCAGCGAAGGACAGGGGCACACTGAAGCTTTCTTT
>TRBV18|.|TRBJ1-6|few
CASSLTRGGGNSPLHF
TGTGCCAGCTCACTAACAAGGGGGGGTGGTAATTCACCCCTCCACTTT
>TRBV7-9|.|TRBJ2-3|.
CASSQRASQYF
TGTGCCAGCAGCCAGCGGGCCTCCCAGTATTTT
>TRBV19|TRBD1|TRBJ1-1|.
CASSNFGRGTEAFF
TGTGCCAGTAGTAATTTCGGCAGGGGGACTGAAGCTTTCTTT
>TRBV19|TRBD1|TRBJ1-5|.
CASSIGGTGGNQPQHF
TGTGCCAGTAGTATAGGTGGGACAGGGGGAAATCAGCCCCAGCATTTT
>TRBV15|.|TRBJ1-2|.
CATSRGAGGYTF
TGTGCCACCAGCAGGGGGGCGGGTGGCTACACCTTC
>TRBV10-2|TRBD2|TRBJ2-3|.
CASARTSGAGEDTQYF
TGCGCCAGCGCACGTACTAGCGGGGCGGGGGAAGATACGCAGTATTTT
>TRBV4-2|TRBD2|TRBJ2-1|once
CASSPVGASGGSPYNEQFF
TGTGCCAGCAGCCCGGTGGGGGCTAGCGGGGGGTCCCCCTACAATGAGCAGTTCTTC
>TRBV2|.|TRBJ1-3|.
CASRSRVLAGNTIYF
TGTGCCAGCCGATCGCGGGTTTTAGCTGGAAACACCATATATTTT
>TRBV11-1|TRBD1|TRBJ1-2|.
CASSLTGQDGYTF
TGTGCCAGCAGCTTGACGGGACAGGATGGCTACACCTTC
>TRBV5-1|.|TRBJ2-3|.
CASSQFPRGSSTDTQYF
TGCGCCAGCAGCCAATTCCCCCGGGGTAGCAGCACAGATACGCAGTATTTT